This entry is about one T cell receptor beta chain. What it recognizes is unknown. This sample stems from a study of persistence of HIV-infected CD4 T cells. Background on the study: A couple of participants gave one leukapheresis sample; others gave up to about 180 mL blood repeatedly.

The immunoSEQ assay was version 4, run in survey mode. Sequenced by immunoSEQ multiplex PCR; TCRdb stores in-frame clones only, minus some. This sample has around 48,000 clones, with around 80% found just once. CDR1 and CDR2 from the germline V gene are SGDLS and YYNGEE. V gave up 2 bases and J gave up 8 bases, with 10 bases separating them. This CDR3 spans 12 amino acids. Stimulation used about 9.5 ug/mL lysate from CMV-infected fibroblasts. Memory cells lacking CD40L and CD69 with high CD45RO were sorted. Donors had undetectable plasma HIV-1 RNA, under 50 copies/mL, for 4+ years. Donors had CD4+ T cell counts above 400 cells/uL and were CMV-seropositive.

The source is an adult man with HIV who was CMV-seropositive. Material: CD4+ T cells sorted from PBMCs after 18-hour stimulation, obtained from a patient who received antiretroviral therapy. The chain carries TRBV9 and TRBJ1-2; unclear D gene. Written as DNA, the CDR3 is TGTGCCAGCAGCGTCATAGTGGGCGGCTACACCTTC. Translating it yields CASSVIVGGYTF.